This T cell receptor beta chain was recovered during a study of cytomegalovirus exposure and HLA in healthy donors. On the study more broadly: Researchers found that roughly 81% of 300 to 450 genotyped donors fell within the Caucasian-associated ancestry cluster.

Vbeta (60) and Jbeta (13) primers were used in the PCR. Libraries were prepared by immunoSEQ multiplex PCR; TCRdb keeps only in-frame clonotypes and omits some of them. The sample lists roughly 170,000 clones, almost 85% occurring once. CDR1 SQVTM and CDR2 ANQGSEA come from the germline V gene. The CDR3 has 14 amino acids. Trimming removed 4 bases from V and 0 bases from J, with 9 bases in between. Study-wide results and limits: In vitro, three CMV-associated chains proved specific for CMV antigens.

This clone was seen more than once but under ten times. Its antigen is unknown. This clonotype was obtained from a girl between 10 and 17 years old in good health and CMV-seropositive. The chain employs TRBV29-1 and TRBJ2-2, with D maybe TRBD1 (5 bases). Sequencing was performed on PBMCs. CDR3 in amino acids: CSVAVRANTGELFF. The CDR3 DNA reads TGCAGCGTTGCGGTCAGGGCGAACACCGGGGAGCTGTTTTTT.